This entry is about one T cell receptor (beta chain). Its target is not known. CDR3 length: 15 amino acids. Deletions cut 4 bases from V and 1 base from J, with 14 bases between. Germline-derived CDR1 and CDR2 are LGHDT and YNNKEL (reference sequence). A 5'RACE template-switching step, the method used to make TCR cDNA, added a universal primer site and UMIs. TCRdb analysed the 5' RACE reads with MiXCR anew, one entry per CDR3 protein. The sample carries some 300,000 distinct CDR3 sequences, roughly 8% recorded once. The sample originates from a study of T cells after yellow fever vaccination. Study-wide results and caveats: Subsequent to the booster, the majority of primary-vaccination clones reappeared (about 97% CD4, about 90% CD8).

The clonotype was recovered from a man aged 18 to 29 who received the YFV17D yellow fever vaccine. This chain uses TRBV3-1 with TRBJ2-7, with D possibly being TRBD2 (7 bases). The sample was PBMCs, taken roughly 47 days after the first yellow fever vaccination. The DNA of the CDR3 is TGTGCCAGCAGCCTACGGGGGGCCGGATCCTACGAGCAGTACGTC. Protein sequence: CASSLRGAGSYEQYV.